Here is one T cell receptor beta chain with its context. Its target is not known. The data derive from a study of T cell responses to AZD1222 COVID-19 vaccine. The table came from immunoSEQ multiplex PCR; TCRdb's copy has only in-frame clones and leaves some out. The profile shows 120,000 to 150,000 clones, 80% to 90% of them singletons. V shed 6 bases and J shed 7 bases, with 6 bases lying between them. The CDR3 sequence is 11 residues long. Germline V gene data show CDR1 as MDHEN and CDR2 as SYDVKM. The study's findings and limits: Baseline seropositivity occurred in only a handful of AZD1222 recipients. In the spike-specific TCR repertoire, nearly half reportedly target unmutated variant regions.

Sequencing used peripheral blood, obtained on day 0 of AZD1222 vaccination. The chain uses TRBV28 and TRBJ1-4, with unresolved D. This TCR came from an adult in good health. CDR3: CASRQLEKLFF. CDR3 DNA sequence: TGTGCCAGCAGGCAGCTTGAAAAACTGTTTTTT.